This TCR beta chain was documented in a study of cytomegalovirus exposure and HLA in healthy donors (dated by TCRdb to about 2017). The study in broad terms: The 666 repertoires of the first cohort and the 95 to 150 validation repertoires were produced on the same platform, according to a later analysis. The study aimed to test whether cataloging public T cell receptors could reveal signatures of past pathogen exposure. Along with the approximately 650-subject first cohort, a separate validation cohort of over a hundred different subjects was used. To predict cytomegalovirus infection status, the study combined high-throughput TCR immunosequencing, statistical association of individual TCRs with disease status, and machine learning. The paper's findings and limits, for the study overall: A later analysis had no HLA typing for the validation cohort, so co-occurrence there was scored across all 110 or so repertoires. The classifier was reported to diagnose cytomegalovirus status with high specificity and sensitivity in both the original and validation cohorts. The study listed approximately 150 TCR beta chains as associated with cytomegalovirus. In a later analysis, TCRs clustered in the first cohort were found to also tend to co-occur in the roughly 120 validation repertoires, with 94% of cluster scores above 0. In vitro tests confirmed that three of the cytomegalovirus-associated TCR beta chains recognize cytomegalovirus antigens. The authors suggested that the approach could potentially be generalized to other disease states and immunological phenotypes. Most TCR sequences were seen in very few donors, while some public TCRs were found in many individuals.

Donors formed part of the validation cohort, which comprised 120 subjects and was distinct from the first cohort of 690 or so subjects. Libraries were constructed by the immunoSEQ multiplex PCR assay. The study's own analysis went as follows. A statistical classification framework was built for diagnosing cytomegalovirus status from the catalog of TCR beta chain sequences. The immuneACCESS repertoire file appears here via TCRdb, limited to in-frame rearrangements. These files lack a portion of the clones; in checked studies, under half of the deficit traces to unresolved V genes, and the cause of the others is not known. V and J calls and clone size are as listed in that table; D and trimming were resolved from the DNA. Recorded for this sample are fewer than 80,000 clones; 96% of them occurred a single time. Roughly 4.7% of the sample is taken by the ten largest. For this clone: No antigen is known for it. Qualities for individual bases were not recorded, and no much larger clone is one base off.

This TCR came from a woman aged 18-29 years in good health and CMV-seropositive. Sequenced material: PBMCs.

The nucleotide sequence reads as follows: TGTGCCAGCAGCCGAGGGCCCCTAGCGGGGAGCTCCTACGAGCAGTACTTC. This sequence encodes CASSRGPLAGSSYEQYF. Rearrangement joined TRBV11-3 to TRBJ2-7, and 9 bases in between align with TRBD2. From the germline V gene, CDR1 is SGHNT and CDR2 is YENEEA. The CDR3 runs 17 residues from the cysteine to the phenylalanine. Only the CDR3 region is kept as DNA, spanning 51 bases read in frame from base 1. V trim: 5 bases; J trim: 0 bases; unmatched bases: 11.